The 21 T cell receptor beta chains listed next were all sequenced from one sample in a study of cytomegalovirus exposure and HLA in healthy donors. PCR involved 60 Vbeta and 13 Jbeta primers. Profiling relied on immunoSEQ multiplex PCR, and the TCRdb table lists in-frame clones only, not all of them. The table records 95,000 to 110,000 clones, about 79% of them present only once. Sequences were obtained from PBMCs. The receptors stem from a man aged 55 to 69 in good health and CMV-seropositive.

The chain has TRBV28 and TRBJ1-5; no reliable D call. V lost 7 bases, J lost 5 bases, and 21 bases lay in between. This CDR3 region has 16 residues. Per the germline V gene, CDR1 is MDHEN and CDR2 is SYDVKM. CDR3 region: CASTAREGRKYQPQHF. CDR3 DNA sequence: TGTGCCAGCACCGCGAGGGAGGGCAGGAAGTATCAGCCCCAGCATTTT. The full variable domain, its missing parts supplied by reference TRBV28 and TRBJ1-5, is DVKVTQSSRYLVKRTGEKVFLECVQDMDHENMFWYRQDPGLGLRLIYFSYDVKMKEKGDIPEGYSVSREKKERFSLILESASTNQTSMYLCASTAREGRKYQPQHFGDGTRLSIL.

The gene calls are TRBV19 and TRBJ2-5, with TRBD1 as a possible D gene (6 bases). Germline V gene data show CDR1 as LNHDA and CDR2 as SQIVND (reference sequence). Trimming cost V 7 bases and J 5 bases, with 14 bases left between them. The CDR3 runs to 13 residues. CDR3 residues: CASTTIRGETQYF. For the CDR3, the DNA is TGTGCCAGTACCACCATTAGGGGGGAGACCCAGTACTTC.

V gene TRBV7-9 combines with J gene TRBJ2-3; D possibly corresponds to TRBD2 (5 bases). V lost 2 bases to trimming and J lost 8 bases, with 11 bases between them. The CDR3 is 13 residues long. The germline V gene has CDR1 SEHNR and CDR2 FQNEAQ (reference sequence). The CDR3 bases are TGTGCCAGCAGCTTACCGCCGGGGAGTACGCAGTATTTT. Translating gives CASSLPPGSTQYF.

This clone was counted a few times. The rearrangement links TRBV9 to TRBJ2-3, with D possibly being TRBD2 (7 bases). CDR1 SGDLS and CDR2 YYNGEE come from the germline V gene. V was clipped by 0 bases and J by 6 bases, with 11 bases between them. CDR3 length: 14 residues. The CDR3 region has the DNA TGTGCCAGCAGCGTAGAGGGGGGGAGGGATACGCAGTATTTT. Translation gives CASSVEGGRDTQYF.

V usage is TRBV6-8 and J usage is TRBJ1-5; D perhaps matches TRBD1 (5 bases). Trimming removed 10 bases from V and 1 base from J, with 17 bases in between. The CDR3 contains 15 residues. The germline CDR1 and CDR2 sequences are MNHGY and SAAAGT. The CDR3 sequence: CATPVTGGSNQPQHF. DNA for the CDR3: TGTGCCACCCCAGTTACCGGGGGAAGCAATCAGCCCCAGCATTTT.

The rearrangement joins TRBV29-1 to TRBJ2-7, with a weak D call TRBD2 (7 bases). Per germline, CDR1 SQVTM and CDR2 ANQGSEA. The CDR3 runs 15 residues. V was clipped by 4 bases and J by 5 bases, with 21 bases between them. The CDR3 bases are TGCAGCGTTGCTGGGGGGGCAGGGGAAAGCGACGAGCAGTACTTC. Protein sequence: CSVAGGAGESDEQYF.

The chain joins TRBV5-4 to TRBJ2-1; 7 bases are shared with TRBD2. Trimming removed 7 bases from V and 3 bases from J; junction bases left unmatched: 7. Per germline, CDR1 SGHNT and CDR2 YYREEE (reference sequence). The CDR3 runs 14 residues. In DNA, the CDR3 is TGTGCCAGCTCTCGGGGGGTTGACTACAATGAGCAGTTCTTC. This codes for CASSRGVDYNEQFF. The complete variable domain, with remaining parts taken from reference TRBV5-4 and TRBJ2-1, reads ETGVTQSPTHLIKTRGQQVTLRCSSQSGHNTVSWYQQALGQGPQFIFQYYREEENGRGNFPPRFSGLQFPNYSSELNVNALELDDSALYLCASSRGVDYNEQFFGPGTRLTVL.

This chain joins TRBV15 and TRBJ1-3; D is perhaps TRBD1 (5 bases). The length of the CDR3 is 16 residues. Trimming pared 0 bases from V and 0 bases from J, leaving 9 bases between. Per germline, CDR1 LNHNV and CDR2 YYDKDF (reference sequence). Here the CDR3 DNA reads TGTGCCACCAGCAGAGATCTCCAGGGCTCTGGAAACACCATATATTTT. Residues: CATSRDLQGSGNTIYF.

The CDR3 DNA follows: TGTGCCAGCTCTCCTCCCGGACTAGAGACCCAGTACTTC. Translated, it gives CASSPPGLETQYF. J is TRBJ2-5 and V is TRBV18; maybe TRBD2 (5 bases). The CDR3 consists of 13 residues. V lost 6 bases to trimming and J lost 4 bases, with 12 bases between them. Germline assignment: CDR1 KGHSH and CDR2 LQKENI.

The chain recombines TRBV27 with TRBJ2-5; 10 bases align to TRBD1. Gene TRBJ2-7 matches the end of the DNA better, so the J call may be wrong. The CDR3 covers 16 residues. CDR1 and CDR2 (germline): MNHEY, SMNVEV (reference sequence). Written as DNA, the CDR3 is TGTGCCAGCAGTCCGGGTACCGGGACAGGGGTTCCCGAGCAGTACTTC. It encodes CASSPGTGTGVPEQYF.

The rearrangement joins TRBV6-1 to TRBJ1-1; a possible D gene is TRBD1 (5 bases). Germline V lookup: CDR1 MNHNS, CDR2 SASEGT. The CDR3 spans 14 residues. Trimming removed 1 base from V and 1 base from J, with 7 bases in between. The DNA for the CDR3 is TGTGCCAGCAGTGAAGGCGACAGGAACACTGAAGCTTTCTTT. It is translated as CASSEGDRNTEAFF.

The V gene is TRBV19, the J gene TRBJ2-7; possibly TRBD1 for D (6 bases). Trimming left V 3 bases short and J 0 bases short, with 12 bases between. CDR3 size: 15 residues. Germline values: CDR1 LNHDA, CDR2 SQIVND (reference sequence). DNA for the CDR3: TGTGCCAGTAGTATTACAGGGCTCAGCTCCTACGAGCAGTACTTC. Its translation is CASSITGLSSYEQYF.

The gene calls are TRBV28 and TRBJ2-7; tentatively, D is TRBD1 (6 bases). V gave up 6 bases and J gave up 0 bases, with 12 bases separating them. Germline loops: CDR1 MDHEN, CDR2 SYDVKM. This CDR3 is 14 amino acids long. The CDR3 reads CASSHRDNSYEQYF. CDR3 DNA sequence: TGTGCCAGCAGCCATCGGGACAACTCCTACGAGCAGTACTTC.

The gene calls are TRBV10-3 and TRBJ2-7; 9 bases align to TRBD1. V lost 2 bases, J lost 3 bases, and 2 bases stayed unmatched. Germline assignment: CDR1 ENHRY and CDR2 SYGVKD. The CDR3 covers 14 residues. CDR3 DNA sequence: TGTGCCATCAGTGAGGCGACAGGGGGCTACGAGCAGTACTTC. Translating gives CAISEATGGYEQYF.

The CDR3 here is CASSPGDRRERFF. The CDR3 DNA sequence: TGTGCCAGCAGCCCAGGGGACAGGAGGGAGAGGTTTTTT. The rearrangement links TRBV13 to TRBJ1-4; 8 bases map to TRBD1. CDR1 is PRHDT and CDR2 is FYEKMQ in the germline V gene (reference sequence). The CDR3 consists of 13 residues. J was trimmed by 16 bases and V by 5 bases; bases with no gene match: 12.

The gene calls are TRBV16 and TRBJ1-3; 7 bases align to TRBD1. CDR3 size: 17 residues. V dropped 0 bases and J dropped 0; count of bases not matched to a gene: 5. The germline V gene encodes CDR1 KGHSY and CDR2 FQNENV. CDR3 DNA sequence: TGTGCCAGCAGCCAATCTACAGGGGAAAGCTCTGGAAACACCATATATTTT. It codes for CASSQSTGESSGNTIYF.

This clone was counted once. The rearrangement links TRBV7-8 to TRBJ2-7; possibly TRBD1 for D (6 bases). V lost 0 bases and J lost 2, with 11 bases in between. The CDR3 is 15 residues long. CDR1 SGHVS and CDR2 FQNEAQ come from the germline V gene. The CDR3 coding sequence is TGTGCCAGCAGCTTAGCCCCACAGGGAACCTACGAGCAGTACTTC. It translates to CASSLAPQGTYEQYF.

This clone was seen just once. This chain joins TRBV5-4 and TRBJ2-5, with 7 positions matching TRBD1. The DNA end lines up better with TRBJ2-7; the J call may be wrong. The CDR3 has 15 residues. Looked up from germline, CDR1 is SGHNT and CDR2 is YYREEE (reference sequence). The CDR3 loop reads CASSFLTGMSGEQYF. The CDR3 DNA is TGTGCCAGCAGCTTTTTGACAGGGATGTCTGGCGAGCAGTACTTC.

This clone was seen just once. V gene TRBV5-8 combines with J gene TRBJ1-2; 8 positions agree with TRBD1. The CDR3 runs to 16 residues. Per the germline V gene, CDR1 is SGHTS and CDR2 is YDEGEE. Losses at the gene ends were 6 bases for V and 6 bases for J; bases not matched to a gene: 16. The CDR3 sequence: CASTKDRGEELHGYTF. The CDR3 region has the DNA TGTGCCAGCACCAAAGACAGGGGCGAAGAGCTCCATGGCTACACCTTC.

This clone showed up just once. The chain links TRBV4-3 to TRBJ2-1, with D hard to call. The CDR3 is made up of 12 amino acids. Germline-derived CDR1 and CDR2 are LGHNA and YSLEER. With 0 bases removed from V and 5 bases from J, the gap between germline ends came to 2 bases. In DNA, the CDR3 is TGCGCCAGCAGCCAAGATAACAATGAGCAGTTCTTC. This gives the protein CASSQDNNEQFF.

The chain joins TRBV10-3 to TRBJ2-7, with 11 bases identical to TRBD1. This CDR3 has 12 residues. The ends lost 8 bases at V and 3 bases at J; junction bases unmatched: 0. In germline, CDR1 is ENHRY, CDR2 SYGVKD. This CDR3 reads CAIGTGGYEQYF. CDR3 nucleotide sequence: TGTGCCATCGGGACAGGGGGCTACGAGCAGTACTTC.